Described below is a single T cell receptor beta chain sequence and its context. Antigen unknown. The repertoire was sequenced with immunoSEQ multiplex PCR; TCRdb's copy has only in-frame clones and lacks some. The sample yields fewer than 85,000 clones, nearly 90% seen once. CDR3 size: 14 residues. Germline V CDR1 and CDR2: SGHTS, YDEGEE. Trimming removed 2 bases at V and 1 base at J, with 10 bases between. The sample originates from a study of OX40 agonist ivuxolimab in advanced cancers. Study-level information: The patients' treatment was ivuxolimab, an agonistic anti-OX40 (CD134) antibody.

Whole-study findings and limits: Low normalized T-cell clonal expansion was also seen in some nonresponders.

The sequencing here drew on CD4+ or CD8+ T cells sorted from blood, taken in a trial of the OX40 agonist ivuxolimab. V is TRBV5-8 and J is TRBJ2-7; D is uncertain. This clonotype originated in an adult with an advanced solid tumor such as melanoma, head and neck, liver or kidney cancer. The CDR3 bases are TGTGCCAGCAGCTTCGGGCAGGATTCCTACGAGCAGTACTTC. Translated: CASSFGQDSYEQYF.